This TCR beta chain came from a study of T cells after yellow fever vaccination. Study details: It was SMART-Seq v4 Ultra Low Input that prepared the fractions with low cell numbers.

On this clonotype itself: What it recognizes is unknown.

The CDR3 sequence is 15 residues long. From germline, CDR1 is SGHVS and CDR2 FNYEAQ. V was clipped by 2 bases and J by 2 bases, with 13 bases between them. Regarding the study as a whole: One caveat is that FACS-sorted repertoires could contain abundant clonotypes contaminating from the bulk population. A faster peak, day 5 versus 15, was reached by the weaker secondary response.

5'RACE template switching produced TCR cDNA carrying a universal primer site and UMIs. A single record per CDR3 protein comes from TCRdb applying MiXCR to the 5' RACE reads. The data contain 120,000 to 150,000 distinct CDR3 sequences, 7% to 9% of them singletons. This specimen consisted of CD4+ T cells sorted from PBMCs, obtained 5 days after the yellow fever booster vaccination. V gene TRBV7-6 combines with J gene TRBJ2-7; unclear D gene. The receptor was isolated from a man in his thirties or forties who received the YFV17D yellow fever vaccine. Written as DNA, the CDR3 is TGTGCCAGCAGCTTAACCTCTCGCCCAACCTACGAGCAGTACTTC. This translates into CASSLTSRPTYEQYF. The variable domain in full, completed from reference TRBV7-6 and TRBJ2-7, reads GAGVSQSPRYKVTKRGQDVALRCDPISGHVSLYWYRQALGQGPEFLTYFNYEAQQDKSGLPNDRFSAERPEGSISTLTIQRTEQRDSAMYRCASSLTSRPTYEQYFGPGTRLTVT.